This TCR beta chain originates from a study of T cell responses to AZD1222 COVID-19 vaccine. Study-wide background: Analysis merged second doses at about 4 or about 12 weeks. Study results and caveats: A rise in Spike-specific TCR breadth and depth followed two AZD1222 doses. Repertoires were obtained solely post-peak T cell response.

The data were produced by immunoSEQ multiplex PCR, yet TCRdb's version contains in-frame clones alone and is incomplete. This table has about 87,000 clones, nearly 90% appearing once. A note on this clone: The antigen is undetermined.

Trimming at V came to 3 bases and at J to 0 bases, leaving 4 bases not matched to a gene. Germline CDR1 and CDR2: SGDLS and YYNGEE. This CDR3 comprises 15 residues. This specimen consisted of peripheral blood, obtained on day 0 of AZD1222 vaccination. The chain uses TRBV9 and TRBJ2-7; TRBD1 matches at 9 bases. The receptor's source is an adult in good health. The CDR3 loop reads CASSAGTGSSYEQYF. Written as DNA, the CDR3 is TGTGCCAGCAGCGCGGGGACAGGGAGCTCCTACGAGCAGTACTTC.